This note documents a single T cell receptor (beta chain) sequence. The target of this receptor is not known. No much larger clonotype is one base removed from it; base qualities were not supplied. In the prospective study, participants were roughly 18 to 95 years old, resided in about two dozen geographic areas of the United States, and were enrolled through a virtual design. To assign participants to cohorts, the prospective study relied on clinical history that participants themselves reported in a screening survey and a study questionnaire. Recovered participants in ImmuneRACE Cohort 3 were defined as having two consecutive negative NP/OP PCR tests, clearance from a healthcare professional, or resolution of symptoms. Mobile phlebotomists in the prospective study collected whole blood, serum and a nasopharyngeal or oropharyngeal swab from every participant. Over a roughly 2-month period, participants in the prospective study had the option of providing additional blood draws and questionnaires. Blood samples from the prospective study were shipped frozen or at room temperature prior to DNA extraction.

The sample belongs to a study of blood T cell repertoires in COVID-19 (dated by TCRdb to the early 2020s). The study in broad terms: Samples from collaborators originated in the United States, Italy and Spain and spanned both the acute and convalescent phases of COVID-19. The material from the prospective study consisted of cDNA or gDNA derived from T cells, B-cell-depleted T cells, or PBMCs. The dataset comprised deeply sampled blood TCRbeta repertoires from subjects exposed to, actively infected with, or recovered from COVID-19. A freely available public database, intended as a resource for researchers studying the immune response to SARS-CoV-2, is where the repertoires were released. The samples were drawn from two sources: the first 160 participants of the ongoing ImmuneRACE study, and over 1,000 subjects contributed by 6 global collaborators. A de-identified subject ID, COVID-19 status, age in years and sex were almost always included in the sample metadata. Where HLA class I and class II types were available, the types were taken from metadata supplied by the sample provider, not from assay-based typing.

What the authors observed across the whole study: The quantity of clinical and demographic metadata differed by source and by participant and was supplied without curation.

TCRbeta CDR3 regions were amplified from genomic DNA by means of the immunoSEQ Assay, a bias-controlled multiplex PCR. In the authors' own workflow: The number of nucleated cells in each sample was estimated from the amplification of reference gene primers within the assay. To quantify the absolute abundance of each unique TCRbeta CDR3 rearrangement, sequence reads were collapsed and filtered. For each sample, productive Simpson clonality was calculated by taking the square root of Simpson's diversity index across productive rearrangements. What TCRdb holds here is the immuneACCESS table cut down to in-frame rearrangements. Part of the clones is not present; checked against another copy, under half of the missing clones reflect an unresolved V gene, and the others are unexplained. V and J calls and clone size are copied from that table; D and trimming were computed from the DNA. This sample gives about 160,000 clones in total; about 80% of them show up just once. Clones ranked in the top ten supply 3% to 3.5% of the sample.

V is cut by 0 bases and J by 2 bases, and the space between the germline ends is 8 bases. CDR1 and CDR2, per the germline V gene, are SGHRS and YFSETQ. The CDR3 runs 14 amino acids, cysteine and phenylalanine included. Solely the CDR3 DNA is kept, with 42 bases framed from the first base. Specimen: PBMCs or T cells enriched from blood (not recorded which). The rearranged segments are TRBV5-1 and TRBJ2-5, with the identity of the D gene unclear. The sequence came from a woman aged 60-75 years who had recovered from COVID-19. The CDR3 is CASSLGLEQETQYF. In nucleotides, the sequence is TGCGCCAGCAGCTTGGGACTCGAGCAAGAGACCCAGTACTTC.